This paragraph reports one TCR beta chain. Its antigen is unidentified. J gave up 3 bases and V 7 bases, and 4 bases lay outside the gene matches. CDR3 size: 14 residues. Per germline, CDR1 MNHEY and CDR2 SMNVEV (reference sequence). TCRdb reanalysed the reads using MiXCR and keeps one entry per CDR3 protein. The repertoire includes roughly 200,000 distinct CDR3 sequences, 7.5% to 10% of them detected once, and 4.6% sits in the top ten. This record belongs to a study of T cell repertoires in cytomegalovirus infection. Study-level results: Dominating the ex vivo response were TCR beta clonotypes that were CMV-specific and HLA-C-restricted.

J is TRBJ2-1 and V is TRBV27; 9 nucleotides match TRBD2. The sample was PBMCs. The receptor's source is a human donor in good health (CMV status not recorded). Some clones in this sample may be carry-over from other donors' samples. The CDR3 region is CASNPSGIYNEQFF. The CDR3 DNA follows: TGTGCCAGCAATCCTAGCGGGATCTACAATGAGCAGTTCTTC.